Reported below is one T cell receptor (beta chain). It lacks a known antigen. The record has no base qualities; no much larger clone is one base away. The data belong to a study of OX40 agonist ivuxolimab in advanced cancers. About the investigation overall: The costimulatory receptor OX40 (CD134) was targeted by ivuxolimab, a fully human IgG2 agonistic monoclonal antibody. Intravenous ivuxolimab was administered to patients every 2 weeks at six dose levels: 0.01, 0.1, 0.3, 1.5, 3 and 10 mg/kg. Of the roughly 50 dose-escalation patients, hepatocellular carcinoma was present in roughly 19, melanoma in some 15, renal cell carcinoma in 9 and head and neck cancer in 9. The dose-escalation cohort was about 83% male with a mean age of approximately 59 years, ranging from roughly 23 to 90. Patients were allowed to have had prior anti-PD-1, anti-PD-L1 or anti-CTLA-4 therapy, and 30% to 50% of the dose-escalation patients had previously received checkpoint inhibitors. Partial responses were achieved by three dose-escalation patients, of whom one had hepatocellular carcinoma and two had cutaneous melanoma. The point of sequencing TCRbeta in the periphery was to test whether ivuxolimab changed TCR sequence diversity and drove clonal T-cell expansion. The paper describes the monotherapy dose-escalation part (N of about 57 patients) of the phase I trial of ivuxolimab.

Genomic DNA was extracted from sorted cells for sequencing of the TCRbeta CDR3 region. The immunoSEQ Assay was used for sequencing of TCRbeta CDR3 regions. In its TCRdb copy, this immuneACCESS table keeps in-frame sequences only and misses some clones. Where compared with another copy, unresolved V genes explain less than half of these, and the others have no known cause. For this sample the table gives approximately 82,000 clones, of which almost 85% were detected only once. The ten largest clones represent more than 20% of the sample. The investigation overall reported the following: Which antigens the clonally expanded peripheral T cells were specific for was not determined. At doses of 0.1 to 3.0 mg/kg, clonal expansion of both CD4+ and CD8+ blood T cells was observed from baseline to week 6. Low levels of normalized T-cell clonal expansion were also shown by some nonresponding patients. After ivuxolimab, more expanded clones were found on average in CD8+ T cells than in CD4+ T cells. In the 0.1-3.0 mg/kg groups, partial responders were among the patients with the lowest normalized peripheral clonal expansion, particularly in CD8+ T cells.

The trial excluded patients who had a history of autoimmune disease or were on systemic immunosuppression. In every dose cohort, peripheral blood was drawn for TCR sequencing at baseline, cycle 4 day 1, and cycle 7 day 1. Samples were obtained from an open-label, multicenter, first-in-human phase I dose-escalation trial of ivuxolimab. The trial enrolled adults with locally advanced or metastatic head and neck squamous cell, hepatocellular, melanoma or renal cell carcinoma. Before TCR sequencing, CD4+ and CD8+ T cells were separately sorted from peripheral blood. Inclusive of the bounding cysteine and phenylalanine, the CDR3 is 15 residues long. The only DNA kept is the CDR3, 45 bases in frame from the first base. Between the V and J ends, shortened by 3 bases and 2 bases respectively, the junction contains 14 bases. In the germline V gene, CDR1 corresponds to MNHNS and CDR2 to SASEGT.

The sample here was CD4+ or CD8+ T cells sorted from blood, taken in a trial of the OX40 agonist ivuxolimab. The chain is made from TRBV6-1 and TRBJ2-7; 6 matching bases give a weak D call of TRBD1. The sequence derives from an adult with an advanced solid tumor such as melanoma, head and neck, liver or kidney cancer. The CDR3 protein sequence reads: CASSERDRPTYEQYF. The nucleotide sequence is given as TGTGCCAGCAGTGAGAGAGACAGGCCGACCTACGAGCAGTACTTC.